This T cell receptor (beta chain) was sequenced for a study of CD8 T cells in ankylosing spondylitis (dated by TCRdb to about 2017). Turning to the overall study: To find TCR variants linked to disease, the study profiled T cell receptor beta repertoires in ankylosing spondylitis patients and healthy donors. The full study cohort was made up of approximately 27 ankylosing spondylitis patients and 108 healthy donors. Peripheral blood samples were taken, and synovial fluid was additionally collected from ankylosing spondylitis patients.

Reading the germline V gene gives CDR1 KGHSH and CDR2 LQKENI. Including the terminal cysteine and phenylalanine, the CDR3 comprises 12 residues. The DNA shown is the 36-base CDR3, in frame from base 1. The trim is 2 bases for V and 5 bases for J, with a gap of 6 bases between the germline ends. Instrument used: Illumina HiSeq 2500. Quantitative 5'-RACE with molecular barcodes was the method used to prepare the TCR beta libraries. Under the source paper's analysis protocol: A new computational method, built on a probabilistic model of VDJ rearrangement, was used to identify disease-linked TCR variants. TCRdb reanalyzed the raw reads on its own, using fastp at Q25 for trimming and MiXCR for clone calling, and kept in-frame beta chains. CDR3 protein duplicates are merged, each entry listing the most common genes and DNA. TCRdb's processing, not the authors' own work, is the source of the V and J calls. The sample table lists some 130,000 distinct CDR3 sequences, around 9.7% of them with a count of one. 3% to 4% of the sample rests with the top ten.

A few counts support this clonotype. No antigen is known for it. Within one base of it there is no much larger clone, and no base qualities were kept. What the study reported, not specific to this receptor: Blood from ankylosing spondylitis patients appeared to be characterized by a TCR beta motif composed of 7 to 9 highly homologous amino acid variants. In peripheral blood, the disease-linked clones were found at relatively low frequencies and had a CD8+ phenotype. According to the report, matched synovial fluid samples from ankylosing spondylitis patients were significantly enriched for the disease-linked clones. Some motif variants were previously reported in synovial fluid and blood of reactive arthritis patients, suggesting common disease-initiation mechanisms.

The sequence links TRBV18 to TRBJ2-5; no D segment can be confidently identified. This clonotype was sampled from a male donor with ankylosing spondylitis or in good health (not recorded which). The sample was blood, either unsorted or a sorted T cell fraction (not recorded which). The CDR3 protein: CASSPALETQYF. The DNA sequence is as follows: TGTGCCAGCTCACCAGCGTTGGAGACCCAGTACTTC.